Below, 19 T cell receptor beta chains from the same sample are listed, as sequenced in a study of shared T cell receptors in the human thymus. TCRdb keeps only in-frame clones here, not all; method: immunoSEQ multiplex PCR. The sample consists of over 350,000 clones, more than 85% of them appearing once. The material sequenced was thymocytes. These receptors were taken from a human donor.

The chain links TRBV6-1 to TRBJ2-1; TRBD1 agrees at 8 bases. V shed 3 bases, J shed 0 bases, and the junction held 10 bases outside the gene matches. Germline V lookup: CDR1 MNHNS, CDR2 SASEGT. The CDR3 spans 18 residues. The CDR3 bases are TGTGCCAGCAGTGAGGGAGCCGGGACAGGAAGCTCCTACAATGAGCAGTTCTTC. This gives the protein CASSEGAGTGSSYNEQFF.

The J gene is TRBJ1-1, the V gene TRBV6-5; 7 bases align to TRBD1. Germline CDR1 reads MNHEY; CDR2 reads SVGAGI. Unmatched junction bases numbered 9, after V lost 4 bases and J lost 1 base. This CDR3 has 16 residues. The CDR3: CASSSRTGVKNTEAFF. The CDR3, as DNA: TGTGCCAGCAGTTCCCGAACAGGGGTGAAGAACACTGAAGCTTTCTTT.

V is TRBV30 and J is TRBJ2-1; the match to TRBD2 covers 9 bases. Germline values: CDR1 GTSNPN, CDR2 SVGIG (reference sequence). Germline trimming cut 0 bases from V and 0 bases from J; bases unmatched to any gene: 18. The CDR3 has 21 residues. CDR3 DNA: TGTGCCTGGAGTGTAAGAATCGGGCTAGCGGGACTTCCGGTCTCCTACAATGAGCAGTTCTTC. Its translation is CAWSVRIGLAGLPVSYNEQFF.

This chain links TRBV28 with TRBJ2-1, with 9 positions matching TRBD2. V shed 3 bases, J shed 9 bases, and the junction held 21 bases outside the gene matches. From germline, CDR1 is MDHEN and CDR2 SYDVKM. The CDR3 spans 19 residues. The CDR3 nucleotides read TGTGCCAGCAGTTTCCGCCGGAGTAGCGGGAGTAAGGGGCCACCTGAGCAGTTCTTC. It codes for CASSFRRSSGSKGPPEQFF.

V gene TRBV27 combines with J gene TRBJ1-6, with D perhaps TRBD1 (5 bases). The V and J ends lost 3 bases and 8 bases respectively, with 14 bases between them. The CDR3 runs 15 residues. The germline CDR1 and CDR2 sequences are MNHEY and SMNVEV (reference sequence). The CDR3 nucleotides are TGTGCCAGCAGTTTCGGCGCAGGGAGGGATTCACCCCTCCACTTT. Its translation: CASSFGAGRDSPLHF.

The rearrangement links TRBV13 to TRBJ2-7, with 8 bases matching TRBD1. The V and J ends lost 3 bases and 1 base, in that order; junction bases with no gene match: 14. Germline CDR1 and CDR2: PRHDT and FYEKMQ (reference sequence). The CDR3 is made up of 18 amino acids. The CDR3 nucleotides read TGTGCCAGCAGCTTGACGAAGACCCGGGACAGGTCATCCTACGAGCAGTACTTC. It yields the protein CASSLTKTRDRSSYEQYF.

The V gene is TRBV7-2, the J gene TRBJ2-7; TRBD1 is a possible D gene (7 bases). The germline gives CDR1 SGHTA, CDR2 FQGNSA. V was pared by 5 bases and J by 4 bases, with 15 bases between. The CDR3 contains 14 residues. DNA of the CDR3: TGTGCCAGCAGCCATCCAGGGGGGCGATACGAGCAGTACTTC. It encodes CASSHPGGRYEQYF.

DNA for the CDR3: TGCAGTGCCGCCCATATCTATGAGCAGTTCTTC. Its translation is CSAAHIYEQFF. This chain uses TRBV20-1 with TRBJ2-1; D gene ambiguous. V lost 6 bases to trimming and J lost 8 bases, with 11 bases between them. This CDR3 comprises 11 residues. Per the germline V gene, CDR1 is DFQATT and CDR2 is SNEGSKA (reference sequence).

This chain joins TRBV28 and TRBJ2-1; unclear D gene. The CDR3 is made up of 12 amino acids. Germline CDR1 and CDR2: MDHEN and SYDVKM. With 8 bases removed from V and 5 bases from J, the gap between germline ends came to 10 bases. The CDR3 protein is CASCLDDNEQFF. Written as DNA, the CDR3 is TGTGCCAGCTGCCTAGACGACAATGAGCAGTTCTTC.

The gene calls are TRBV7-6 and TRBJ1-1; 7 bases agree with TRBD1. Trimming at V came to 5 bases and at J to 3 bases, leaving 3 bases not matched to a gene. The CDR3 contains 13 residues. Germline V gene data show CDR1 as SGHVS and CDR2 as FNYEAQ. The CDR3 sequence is CASSPGTDTEAFF. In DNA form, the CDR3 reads TGTGCCAGCAGCCCAGGGACAGACACTGAAGCTTTCTTT. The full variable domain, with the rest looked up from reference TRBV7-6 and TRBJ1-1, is GAGVSQSPRYKVTKRGQDVALRCDPISGHVSLYWYRQALGQGPEFLTYFNYEAQQDKSGLPNDRFSAERPEGSISTLTIQRTEQRDSAMYRCASSPGTDTEAFFGQGTRLTVV.

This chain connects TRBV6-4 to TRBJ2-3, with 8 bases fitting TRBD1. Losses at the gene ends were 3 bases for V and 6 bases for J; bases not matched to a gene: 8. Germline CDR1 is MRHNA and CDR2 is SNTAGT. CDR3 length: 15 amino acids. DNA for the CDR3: TGTGCCAGCAGTGAGGGACAGGAGGCCGTGGATACGCAGTATTTT. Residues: CASSEGQEAVDTQYF.

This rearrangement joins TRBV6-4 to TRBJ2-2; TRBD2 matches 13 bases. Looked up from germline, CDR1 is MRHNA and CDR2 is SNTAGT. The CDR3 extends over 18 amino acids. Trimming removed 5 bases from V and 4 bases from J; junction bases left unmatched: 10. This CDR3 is CASSPLAGGPSGTGELFF. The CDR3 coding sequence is TGTGCCAGCAGTCCACTAGCGGGAGGGCCGTCGGGCACCGGGGAGCTGTTTTTT.

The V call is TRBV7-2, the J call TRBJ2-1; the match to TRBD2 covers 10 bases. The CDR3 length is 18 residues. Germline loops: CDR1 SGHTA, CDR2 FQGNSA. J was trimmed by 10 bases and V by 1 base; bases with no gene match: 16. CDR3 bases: TGTGCCAGCAGCTTAGTGTTTGGTGGGCTAGCGGGGGTGCGGGAGCAGTTCTTC. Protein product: CASSLVFGGLAGVREQFF.

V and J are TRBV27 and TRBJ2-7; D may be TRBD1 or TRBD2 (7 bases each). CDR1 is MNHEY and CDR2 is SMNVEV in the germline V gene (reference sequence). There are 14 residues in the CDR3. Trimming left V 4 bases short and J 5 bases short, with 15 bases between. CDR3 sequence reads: CASSSGPGGDEQYF. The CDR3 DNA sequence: TGTGCCAGCAGTTCCGGACCAGGGGGGGACGAGCAGTACTTC.

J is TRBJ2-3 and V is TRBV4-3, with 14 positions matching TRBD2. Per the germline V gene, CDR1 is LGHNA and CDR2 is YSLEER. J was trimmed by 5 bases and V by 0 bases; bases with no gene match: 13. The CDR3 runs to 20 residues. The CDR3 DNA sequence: TGCGCCAGCAGCCAAGATCCGACTAGCGGGAGGGCCAAGCGGGAAGATACGCAGTATTTT. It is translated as CASSQDPTSGRAKREDTQYF.

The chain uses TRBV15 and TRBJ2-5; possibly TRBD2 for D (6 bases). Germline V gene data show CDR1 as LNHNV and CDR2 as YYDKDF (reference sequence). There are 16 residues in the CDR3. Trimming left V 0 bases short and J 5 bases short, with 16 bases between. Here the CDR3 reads CATSRDARRARETQYF. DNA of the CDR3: TGTGCCACCAGCAGAGATGCTAGGAGGGCCCGCGAGACCCAGTACTTC.

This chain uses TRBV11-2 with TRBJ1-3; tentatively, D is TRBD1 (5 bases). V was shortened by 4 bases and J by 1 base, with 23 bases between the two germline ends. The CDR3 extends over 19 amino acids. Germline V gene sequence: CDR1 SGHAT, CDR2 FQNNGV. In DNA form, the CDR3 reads TGTGCCAGCAGCTCCGATTCCCCCTTGGGGGGTCATTCTGGAAACACCATATATTTT. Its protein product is CASSSDSPLGGHSGNTIYF.

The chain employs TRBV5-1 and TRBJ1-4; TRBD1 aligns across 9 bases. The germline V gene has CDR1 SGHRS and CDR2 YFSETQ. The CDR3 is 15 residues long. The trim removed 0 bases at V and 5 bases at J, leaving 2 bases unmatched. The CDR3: CASSLAGTGNEKLFF. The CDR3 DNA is TGCGCCAGCAGCTTGGCCGGGACAGGGAATGAAAAACTGTTTTTT.

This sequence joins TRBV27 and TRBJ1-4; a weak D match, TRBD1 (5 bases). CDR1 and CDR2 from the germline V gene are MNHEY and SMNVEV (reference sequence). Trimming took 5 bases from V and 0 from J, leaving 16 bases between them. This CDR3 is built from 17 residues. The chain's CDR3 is CASSRSRQTATNEKLFF. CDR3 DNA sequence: TGTGCCAGCAGTCGAAGCCGGCAGACAGCAACTAATGAAAAACTGTTTTTT.